One sample yielded the 24 T cell receptor beta chains listed below, sequenced in a study of blood T cell repertoires in COVID-19. Only in-frame clones appear in the TCRdb table, and some are missing; sequencing was by immunoSEQ multiplex PCR. Seen here are around 250,000 clones, around 90% observed once, and the top ten hold more than 6.5%. The sample taken for sequencing was peripheral blood. Receptors were obtained from a woman in her 70s with active or convalescent COVID-19.

This chain uses TRBV5-4 with TRBJ2-5; 8 bases are shared with TRBD1. The germline V gene encodes CDR1 SGHNT and CDR2 YYREEE (reference sequence). CDR3 length equals 17 residues. The junction had 13 bases not matched to a gene; V was cut back by 2 bases and J by 4 bases. CDR3 DNA sequence: TGTGCCAGCAGCTTACCCGTGGGCAGGGGGCTTGGAGAGACCCAGTACTTC. Amino acids: CASSLPVGRGLGETQYF.

The chain carries TRBV7-6 and TRBJ2-5, with 14 bases fitting TRBD2. With V trimmed by 0 bases and J by 3 bases, 3 bases remained unmatched. CDR1 SGHVS and CDR2 FNYEAQ come from the germline V gene. CDR3 length equals 17 residues. The CDR3 bases are TGTGCCAGCAGCTTAGCGGGGACTAGCGGGGGAGAAGAGACCCAGTACTTC. It is translated as CASSLAGTSGGEETQYF.

This clone was counted a single time. The chain combines TRBV4-2 with TRBJ1-1; D is possibly TRBD1 (5 bases). CDR3 length: 15 amino acids. Germline V lookup: CDR1 LGHNA, CDR2 YNFKEQ. Trimming removed 1 base at V and 4 bases at J, with 13 bases between. Here the CDR3 reads CASSQAGQGGTEAFF. As DNA, the CDR3 is TGTGCCAGCAGCCAAGCTGGGCAGGGAGGCACTGAAGCTTTCTTT.

This rearrangement joins TRBV11-2 to TRBJ1-4; TRBD1 is a possible D gene (6 bases). The CDR3 has 13 residues. The V end was cut by 5 bases, the J end by 4 bases, with 8 bases between. Germline CDR1 SGHAT, CDR2 FQNNGV. Written as DNA, the CDR3 is TGTGCCAGCAGCGGACAGTTTAATGAAAAACTGTTTTTT. This sequence encodes CASSGQFNEKLFF.

This clone appeared a single time. The chain employs TRBV4-1 and TRBJ2-7, with 9 bases that match TRBD1. This CDR3 spans 14 amino acids. Germline V CDR1 and CDR2: MGHRA, YSYEKL. The J segment lost 3 bases and the V segment lost 3 bases, leaving 3 bases of the junction unmatched. CDR3 region: CASSQGQGYYEQYF. CDR3 nucleotides: TGCGCCAGCAGCCAGGGACAGGGATACTACGAGCAGTACTTC.

The chain combines TRBV7-9 with TRBJ1-2; 7 nucleotides line up with TRBD1. CDR3 length equals 14 residues. The V segment lost 8 bases and the J segment 11 bases; nucleotides outside the gene matches: 17. CDR1 is SEHNR, CDR2 FQNEAQ, per germline (reference sequence). In nucleotides, the CDR3 is TGTGCCAGCTCTCCGGGACAGTTAGTAGCTGGGTACACCTTC. Amino acids: CASSPGQLVAGYTF.

The V and J genes are TRBV6-5 and TRBJ2-5, with 8 bases identical to TRBD2. The trim removed 2 bases at V and 4 bases at J, leaving 9 bases unmatched. The CDR3 has 16 amino acids. CDR1 and CDR2 (germline): MNHEY, SVGAGI. The CDR3 region is CASSYRGGKVVETQYF. The CDR3 DNA follows: TGTGCCAGCAGTTACCGGGGGGGGAAGGTGGTAGAGACCCAGTACTTC.

The chain joins TRBV9 to TRBJ2-5; 8 bases are shared with TRBD1. This CDR3 contains 14 residues. V dropped 7 bases and J dropped 9; count of bases not matched to a gene: 14. Germline assignment: CDR1 SGDLS and CDR2 YYNGEE. The CDR3 protein is CASGGQGLRGAQYF. CDR3 coding DNA: TGTGCCAGCGGTGGACAGGGCCTAAGGGGCGCCCAGTACTTC.

The V gene is TRBV15, the J gene TRBJ1-6; possible D gene TRBD1, 6 bases. Trimming cost V 1 base and J 7 bases, with 14 bases left between them. CDR1 is LNHNV and CDR2 is YYDKDF in the germline V gene (reference sequence). The CDR3 runs to 16 residues. CDR3 sequence reads: CATSRAPTGTNSPLHF. CDR3 bases: TGTGCCACCAGCAGAGCCCCAACCGGGACAAATTCACCCCTCCACTTT. Variable domain in full (rest from reference TRBV15 and TRBJ1-6): DAMVIQNPRYQVTQFGKPVTLSCSQTLNHNVMYWYQQKSSQAPKLLFHYYDKDFNNEADTPDNFQSRRPNTSFCFLDIRSPGLGDTAMYLCATSRAPTGTNSPLHFGNGTRLTVT.

The CDR3 sequence: CASSSSRGPNTEAFF. CDR3 nucleotide sequence: TGCGCCAGCAGCTCCAGCAGGGGTCCTAACACTGAAGCTTTCTTT. This sequence joins TRBV5-1 and TRBJ1-1; tentatively, D is TRBD1 (6 bases). V dropped 3 bases and J dropped 2 bases, with 14 bases sitting between them. CDR1 SGHRS and CDR2 YFSETQ come from the germline V gene. This CDR3 spans 15 amino acids. The full variable domain, its missing parts supplied by reference TRBV5-1 and TRBJ1-1, is KAGVTQTPRYLIKTRGQQVTLSCSPISGHRSVSWYQQTPGQGLQFLFEYFSETQRNKGNFPGRFSGRQFSNSRSEMNVSTLELGDSALYLCASSSSRGPNTEAFFGQGTRLTVV.

This chain joins TRBV10-3 and TRBJ1-4; D uncertain. The CDR3 contains 13 residues. The V end lost 6 bases, the J end lost 4 bases, and 9 bases lay between the germline ends. CDR1 and CDR2 (germline): ENHRY, SYGVKD. The CDR3 loop is CAIRGVDNEKLFF. CDR3 coding DNA: TGTGCCATCAGAGGAGTGGATAATGAAAAACTGTTTTTT.

The chain has TRBV5-1 and TRBJ1-1; weak D call: TRBD1 (5 bases). Germline lookup yields CDR1 SGHRS and CDR2 YFSETQ. CDR3 length equals 17 residues. V was clipped by 4 bases and J by 1 base, with 20 bases between them. CDR3 protein: CASSPYIQGRANTEAFF. The CDR3 DNA reads as TGCGCCAGCAGCCCCTATATCCAGGGCAGGGCGAACACTGAAGCTTTCTTT.

The chain has TRBV19 and TRBJ1-3; 10 nucleotides line up with TRBD1. Germline lookup yields CDR1 LNHDA and CDR2 SQIVND (reference sequence). With 4 bases clipped from V and 1 base from J, the junction kept 7 bases outside the gene matches. There are 17 residues in the CDR3. DNA for the CDR3: TGTGCCAGTAGTAGGGGACAGGGGATTTTATCTGGAAACACCATATATTTT. Its translation is CASSRGQGILSGNTIYF.

V gene TRBV6-5 combines with J gene TRBJ1-1, with D hard to call. Trimming took off 7 bases at V and 3 bases at J, with 6 bases between the two ends. Germline values: CDR1 MNHEY, CDR2 SVGAGI. The CDR3 is made up of 11 amino acids. DNA of the CDR3: TGTGCCAGCAATCAGGACACTGAAGCTTTCTTT. Residues: CASNQDTEAFF.

V is TRBV2 and J is TRBJ1-5; D perhaps matches TRBD1 (5 bases). Per germline, CDR1 SNHLY and CDR2 FYNNEI. The V end lost 5 bases, the J end lost 4 bases, and 15 bases lay between the germline ends. This CDR3 has 15 amino acids. In DNA, the CDR3 is TGTGCCAGCAGTACTGACCCTGGGGCAAATCAGCCCCAGCATTTT. Its translation: CASSTDPGANQPQHF.

Only a few counts were recorded for this clone. The rearrangement links TRBV28 to TRBJ1-2; perhaps TRBD1 as D (6 bases). Germline V gene data show CDR1 as MDHEN and CDR2 as SYDVKM. V lost 3 bases to trimming and J lost 8 bases, with 13 bases between them. This CDR3 is 13 amino acids long. CDR3 sequence reads: CASSLRGAPGYTF. CDR3 DNA sequence: TGTGCCAGCAGTTTGCGGGGGGCCCCCGGCTACACCTTC.

The CDR3: CASSSGQRYNYGYTF. The CDR3 coding sequence is TGTGCCAGCAGCTCTGGACAGCGCTATAACTATGGCTACACCTTC. The rearrangement uses TRBV5-8 and TRBJ1-2, with D possibly being TRBD1 (6 bases). The CDR3 is 15 amino acids. Germline CDR1 and CDR2: SGHTS and YDEGEE. With 3 bases removed from V and 1 base from J, the gap between germline ends came to 13 bases.

The chain joins TRBV6-6 to TRBJ1-6; D perhaps matches TRBD1 (5 bases). Trimming cost V 7 bases and J 10 bases, with 14 bases left between them. This CDR3 spans 13 amino acids. Germline V gives CDR1 MNHNY, CDR2 SVGAGI (reference sequence). CDR3 sequence (DNA): TGTGCCAGCATTCGAGCTCAGGGATCACCCCTCCACTTT. Amino acids: CASIRAQGSPLHF.

This chain uses TRBV9 with TRBJ2-2; 11 nucleotides line up with TRBD2. Germline CDR1 reads SGDLS; CDR2 reads YYNGEE. The junction had 4 bases not matched to a gene; V was cut back by 4 bases and J by 2 bases. CDR3 size: 16 residues. The CDR3 region has the DNA TGTGCCAGCAGCTCCCGACTAGCGGGAAACACCGGGGAGCTGTTTTTT. Translated: CASSSRLAGNTGELFF.

This clone was found once. The rearrangement joins TRBV29-1 to TRBJ1-5, with D unclear. Germline V gene sequence: CDR1 SQVTM, CDR2 ANQGSEA. Trimming stripped 0 bases from V and 4 bases from J, with 7 bases between. The CDR3 sequence is 13 residues long. CDR3 DNA sequence: TGCAGCGTTGAAGAATTCCCTAATCAGCCCCAGCATTTT. It codes for CSVEEFPNQPQHF.

The chain is built from TRBV19 and TRBJ2-3; 10 bases agree with TRBD2. Germline V gene sequence: CDR1 LNHDA, CDR2 SQIVND (reference sequence). The CDR3 has 15 residues. V lost 4 bases, J lost 2 bases, and 3 bases stayed unmatched. The CDR3 DNA is TGTGCCAGTAGTAAAGCGGGGGGGCCCACAGATACGCAGTATTTT. Its translation: CASSKAGGPTDTQYF.

J is TRBJ2-1 and V is TRBV19, with D tentatively TRBD2 (6 bases). V was shortened by 5 bases and J by 6 bases, with 17 bases between the two germline ends. This CDR3 has 15 amino acids. CDR1 and CDR2 from the germline V gene are LNHDA and SQIVND (reference sequence). The CDR3 DNA reads TGTGCCAGTAGTGGACGGAGGGCTAATCTCAATGAGCAGTTCTTC. It translates to CASSGRRANLNEQFF.

This chain connects TRBV14 to TRBJ1-2, with TRBD1 matching 9 bases. Germline V gene data show CDR1 as SGHDN and CDR2 as FVKESK. This CDR3 spans 17 amino acids. V gave up 3 bases and J gave up 6 bases; unmatched junction bases: 14. Here the CDR3 DNA reads TGTGCCAGCAGCCATTTCGGGACAGGGAGGACACAGGATGGCTACACCTTC. It codes for CASSHFGTGRTQDGYTF.

This clone was recorded a few times. The V gene is TRBV19, the J gene TRBJ1-2; 9 bases fit TRBD1. This CDR3 contains 13 residues. Unmatched junction bases numbered 2, after V lost 7 bases and J lost 2 bases. CDR1 is LNHDA, CDR2 SQIVND, per germline (reference sequence). DNA for the CDR3: TGTGCCAGTACACAGGGGGCGAACTATGGCTACACCTTC. It yields the protein CASTQGANYGYTF.